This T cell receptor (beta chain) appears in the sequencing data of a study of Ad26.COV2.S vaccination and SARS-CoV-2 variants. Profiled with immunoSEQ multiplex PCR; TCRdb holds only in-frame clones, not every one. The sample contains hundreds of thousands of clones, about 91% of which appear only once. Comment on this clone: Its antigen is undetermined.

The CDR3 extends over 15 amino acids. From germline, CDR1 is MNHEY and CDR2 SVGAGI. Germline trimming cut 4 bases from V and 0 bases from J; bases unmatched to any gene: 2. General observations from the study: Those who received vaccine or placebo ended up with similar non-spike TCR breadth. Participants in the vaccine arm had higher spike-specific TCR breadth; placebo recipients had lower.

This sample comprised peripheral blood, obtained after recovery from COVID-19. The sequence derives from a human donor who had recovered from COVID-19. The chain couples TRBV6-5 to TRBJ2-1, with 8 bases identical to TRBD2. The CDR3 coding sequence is TGTGCCAGCAGTTTAGCGGGGAACTCCTACAATGAGCAGTTCTTC. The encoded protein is CASSLAGNSYNEQFF.